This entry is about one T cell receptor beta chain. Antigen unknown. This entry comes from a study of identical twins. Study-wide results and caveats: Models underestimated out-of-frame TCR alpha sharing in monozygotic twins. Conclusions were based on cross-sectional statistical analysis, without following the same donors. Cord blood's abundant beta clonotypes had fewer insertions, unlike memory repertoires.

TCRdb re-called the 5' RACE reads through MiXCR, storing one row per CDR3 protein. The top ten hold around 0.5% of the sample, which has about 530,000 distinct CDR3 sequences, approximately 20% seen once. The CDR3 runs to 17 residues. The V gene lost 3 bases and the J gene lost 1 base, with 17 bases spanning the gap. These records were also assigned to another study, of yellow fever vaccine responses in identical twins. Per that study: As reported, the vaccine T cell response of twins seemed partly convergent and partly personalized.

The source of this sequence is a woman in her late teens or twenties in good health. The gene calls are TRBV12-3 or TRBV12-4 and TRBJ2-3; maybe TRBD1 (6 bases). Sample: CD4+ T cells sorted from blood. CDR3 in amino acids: CASSFQPWTDGTDTQYF. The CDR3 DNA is TGTGCCAGCAGTTTCCAGCCTTGGACAGACGGCACAGATACGCAGTATTTT.